The following is a TCR beta chain sequence with its context. These data are taken from a study of blood T cell repertoires in COVID-19. Study context: COVID-19 samples, acute and convalescent, were from the United States, Italy and Spain. T cells, B-cell-depleted T cells, or PBMCs supplied cDNA or gDNA.

With 3 bases clipped from V and 10 bases from J, the junction kept 16 bases outside the gene matches. Per the germline V gene, CDR1 is SNHLY and CDR2 is FYNNEI. The CDR3 spans 16 residues. Original methodology: Reference gene primer amplification yielded estimated nucleated cell counts. The repertoire was sequenced with immunoSEQ multiplex PCR; TCRdb's copy has only in-frame clones and lacks some. The V and J calls and clone size are taken from that table; D and trimming were inferred from the DNA. The sample shows more than 70,000 clones, roughly 90% of them seen only once. The chain joins TRBV2 to TRBJ1-2, with 8 nucleotides matching TRBD1. The source is a human donor in a cohort sampled during active COVID-19. The specimen was peripheral blood. The CDR3 sequence is CASSDADTRTGTIYTF. Written as DNA, the CDR3 is TGTGCCAGCAGTGACGCGGATACAAGGACAGGGACTATCTACACCTTC.